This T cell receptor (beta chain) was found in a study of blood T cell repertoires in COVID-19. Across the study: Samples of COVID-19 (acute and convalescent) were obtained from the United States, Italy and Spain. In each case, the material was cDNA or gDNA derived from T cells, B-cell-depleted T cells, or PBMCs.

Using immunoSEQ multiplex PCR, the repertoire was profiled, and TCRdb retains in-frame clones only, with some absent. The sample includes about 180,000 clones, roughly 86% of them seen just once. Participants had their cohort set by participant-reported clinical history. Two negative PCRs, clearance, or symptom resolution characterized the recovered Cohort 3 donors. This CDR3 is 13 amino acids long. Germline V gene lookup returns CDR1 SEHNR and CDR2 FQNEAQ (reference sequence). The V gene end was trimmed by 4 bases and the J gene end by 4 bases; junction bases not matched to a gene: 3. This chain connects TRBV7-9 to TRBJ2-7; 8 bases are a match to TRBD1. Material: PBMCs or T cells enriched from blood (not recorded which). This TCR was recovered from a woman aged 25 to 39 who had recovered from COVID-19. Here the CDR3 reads CASSSWTGYEQYF. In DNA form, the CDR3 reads TGTGCCAGCAGCTCCTGGACAGGGTACGAGCAGTACTTC.